The rows below give T cell receptor beta chains drawn from one sample of a study of CD8+ T cells in alopecia areata. The repertoire was sequenced with immunoSEQ multiplex PCR; TCRdb's copy has only in-frame clones and lacks some. The sample includes some 160,000 clones, roughly two thirds of them seen just once. The sequences come from CD4+ T cells sorted from blood, collected at week 4, from a patient treated with tofacitinib. All receptors derive from a human donor with alopecia areata. Both conserved end residues are trimmed from each CDR3. Clone size is not always given. Where it is, it says once, few, many or a class for expanded clones.

V | size | CDR3
TRBV5-6 | NA | ASSRGPPMSYEQY
TRBV7-2 | medium-sized | ASSSRSTEAF
TRBV29-1 | NA | SVDTGNTIY
TRBV9 | NA | ASSGNRERGYNEQF
TRBV14 | few | ASSQGGTPKRQY
TRBV7-3 | NA | ASSPNAVRGVGRYT
TRBV2 | once | ASSGTKGGYT
TRBV29-1 | NA | SVGWGLVTEAF
TRBV7-2 | NA | ASSPGRMNTEAF
TRBV2 | NA | ASSEISSRGATDTQY
TRBV30 | NA | AWSLDTGGNTIY
TRBV5-6 | NA | ASSLLQETQY
TRBV9 | few | ASSAEGGANYGYT
TRBV5-6 | NA | ASSLADRDEQY
TRBV30 | NA | AWSVKLGTDTQY
TRBV6-6 | once | ASSYAGSSNYGYT
TRBV9 | NA | ASSVREGTEAF
TRBV4-1 | NA | ASSQQIAIQYQETQY
TRBV29-1 | NA | SVNPTGSSYNEQF
TRBV30 | few | AWSRGHLNTGELF
TRBV30 | NA | AWSHRDNAF
TRBV27 | NA | ASSPTDQPQH
TRBV30 | NA | AWSTRSTGNTIY
TRBV30 | once | AWSEQGETQY
TRBV5-1 | once | ASSLVGGSTDTQY
TRBV7-9 | NA | ASSLKGRASPLH
TRBV2 | NA | ASSESGDRKELF
TRBV27 | NA | ASSGWISYENSPLH
TRBV7-3 | NA | ASSARPFSGANVLT
TRBV30 | NA | AWRGGLNTEAF
TRBV30 | few | AWSLDRGTQY
TRBV5-6 | NA | ASSEKTGEGSPLH
TRBV4-1 | NA | ASSQGRRGWGNSPLH
TRBV2 | once | ASRSERLKETQY
TRBV30 | NA | AWSVGRTDYGYT
TRBV30 | NA | AWSVRGLPNRGAF
TRBV7-3 | NA | ASSPSWGETQY
TRBV5-1 | NA | ASSQGGTYEQY
TRBV5-1 | NA | ASSLAVGRGASYEQY
TRBV30 | NA | ASDNPSSGANVLT